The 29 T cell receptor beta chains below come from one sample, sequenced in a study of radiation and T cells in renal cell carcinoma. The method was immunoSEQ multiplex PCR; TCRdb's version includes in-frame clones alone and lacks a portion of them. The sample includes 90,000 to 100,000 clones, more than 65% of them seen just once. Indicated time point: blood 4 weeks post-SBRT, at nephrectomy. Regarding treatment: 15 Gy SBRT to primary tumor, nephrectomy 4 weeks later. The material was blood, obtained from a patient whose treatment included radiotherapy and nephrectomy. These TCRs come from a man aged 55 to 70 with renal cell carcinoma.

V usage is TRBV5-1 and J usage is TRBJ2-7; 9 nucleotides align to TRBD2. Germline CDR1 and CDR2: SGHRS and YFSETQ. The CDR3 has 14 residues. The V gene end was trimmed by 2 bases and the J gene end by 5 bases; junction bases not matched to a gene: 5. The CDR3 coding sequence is TGCGCCAGCAGCTTAGCGGGAGGCCCCCACGAGCAGTACTTC. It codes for CASSLAGGPHEQYF.

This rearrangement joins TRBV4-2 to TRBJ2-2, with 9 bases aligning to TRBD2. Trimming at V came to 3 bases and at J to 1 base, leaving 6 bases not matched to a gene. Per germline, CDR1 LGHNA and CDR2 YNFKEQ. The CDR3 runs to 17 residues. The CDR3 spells CASSHGGLARNTGELFF. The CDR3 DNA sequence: TGTGCCAGCAGCCACGGTGGACTAGCGAGGAACACCGGGGAGCTGTTTTTT.

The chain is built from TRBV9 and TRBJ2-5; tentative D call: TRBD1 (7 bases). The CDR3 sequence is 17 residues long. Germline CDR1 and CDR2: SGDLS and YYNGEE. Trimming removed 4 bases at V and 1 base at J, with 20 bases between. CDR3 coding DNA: TGTGCCAGCAGCCCAGGGGGTGGGTTGGGACTCCAAGAGACCCAGTACTTC. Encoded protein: CASSPGGGLGLQETQYF. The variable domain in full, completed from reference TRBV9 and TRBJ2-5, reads DSGVTQTPKHLITATGQRVTLRCSPRSGDLSVYWYQQSLDQGLQFLIQYYNGEERAKGNILERFSAQQFPDLHSELNLSSLELGDSALYFCASSPGGGLGLQETQYFGPGTRLLVL.

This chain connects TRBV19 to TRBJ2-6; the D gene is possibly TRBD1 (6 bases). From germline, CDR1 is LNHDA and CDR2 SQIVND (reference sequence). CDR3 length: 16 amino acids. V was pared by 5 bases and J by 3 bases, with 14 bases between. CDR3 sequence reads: CASSPRTVNGANVLTF. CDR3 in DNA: TGTGCCAGTAGTCCGAGGACAGTAAATGGGGCCAACGTCCTGACTTTC.

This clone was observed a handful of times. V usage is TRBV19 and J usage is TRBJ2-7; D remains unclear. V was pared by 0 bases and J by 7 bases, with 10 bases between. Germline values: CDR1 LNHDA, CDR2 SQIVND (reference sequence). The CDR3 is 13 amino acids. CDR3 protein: CASSIDRAREQYF. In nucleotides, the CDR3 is TGTGCCAGTAGTATAGATCGAGCGCGTGAGCAGTACTTC.

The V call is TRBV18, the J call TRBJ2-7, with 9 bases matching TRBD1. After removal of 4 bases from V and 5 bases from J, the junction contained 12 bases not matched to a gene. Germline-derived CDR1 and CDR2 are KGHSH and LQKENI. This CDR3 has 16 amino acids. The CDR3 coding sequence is TGTGCCAGCTCACAGTATCCGGGACAGGGTAGCCACGAGCAGTACTTC. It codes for CASSQYPGQGSHEQYF.

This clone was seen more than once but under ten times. CDR3 sequence: CASSIARGLAARKNPQPPRETQYF. For the CDR3, the DNA is TGTGCCAGTAGTATAGCCCGGGGACTAGCGGCCCGGAAGAACCCCCAACCCCCGCGAGAGACCCAGTACTTC. The chain couples TRBV19 to TRBJ2-5, with 11 positions matching TRBD2. The V gene's germline CDR1 is LNHDA and CDR2 SQIVND (reference sequence). Losses at the gene ends were 1 base for V and 4 bases for J; bases not matched to a gene: 29. The CDR3 loop spans 24 amino acids. The full variable domain, rest sourced from reference TRBV19 and TRBJ2-5, is DGGITQSPKYLFRKEGQNVTLSCEQNLNHDAMYWYRQDPGQGLRLIYYSQIVNDFQKGDIAEGYSVSREKKESFPLTVTSAQKNPTAFYLCASSIARGLAARKNPQPPRETQYFGPGTRLLVL.

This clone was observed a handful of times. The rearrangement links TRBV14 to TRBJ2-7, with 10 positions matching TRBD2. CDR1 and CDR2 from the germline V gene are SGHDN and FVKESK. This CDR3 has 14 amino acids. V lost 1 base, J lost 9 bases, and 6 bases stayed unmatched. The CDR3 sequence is CASSQALAGEAQYF. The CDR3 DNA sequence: TGTGCCAGCAGCCAAGCCCTAGCGGGAGAGGCGCAGTACTTC.

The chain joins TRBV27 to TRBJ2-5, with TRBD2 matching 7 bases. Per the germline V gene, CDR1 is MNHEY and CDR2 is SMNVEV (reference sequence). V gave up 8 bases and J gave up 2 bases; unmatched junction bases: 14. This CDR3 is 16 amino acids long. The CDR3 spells CASVPRGRGRQETQYF. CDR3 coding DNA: TGTGCCAGCGTCCCCCGTGGGAGGGGTCGGCAAGAGACCCAGTACTTC.

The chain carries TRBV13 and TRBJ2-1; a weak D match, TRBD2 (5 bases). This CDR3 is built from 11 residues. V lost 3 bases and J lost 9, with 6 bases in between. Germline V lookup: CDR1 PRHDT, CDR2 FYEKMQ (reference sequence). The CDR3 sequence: CASSFAGEQFF. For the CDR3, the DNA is TGTGCCAGCAGCTTCGCGGGTGAGCAGTTCTTC.

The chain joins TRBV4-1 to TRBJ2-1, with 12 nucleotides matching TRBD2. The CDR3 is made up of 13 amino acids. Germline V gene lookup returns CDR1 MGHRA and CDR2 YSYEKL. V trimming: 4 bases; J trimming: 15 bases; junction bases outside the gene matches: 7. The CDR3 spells CASSPRTSGKLFF. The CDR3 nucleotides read TGCGCCAGCAGCCCTAGGACTAGCGGGAAACTGTTCTTC.

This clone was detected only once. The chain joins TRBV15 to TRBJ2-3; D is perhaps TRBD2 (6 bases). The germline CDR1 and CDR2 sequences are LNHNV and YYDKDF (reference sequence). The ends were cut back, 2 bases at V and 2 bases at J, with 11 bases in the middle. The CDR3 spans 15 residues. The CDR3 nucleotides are TGTGCCACCAGCAGATCTCGGGGGACCACAGATACGCAGTATTTT. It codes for CATSRSRGTTDTQYF.

The CDR3 reads CASSIGPGGIVQETQYF. In nucleotides, the CDR3 is TGTGCCAGTAGTATAGGGCCAGGGGGCATCGTCCAAGAGACCCAGTACTTC. The chain uses TRBV19 and TRBJ2-5; 8 bases match TRBD1. This CDR3 comprises 17 residues. CDR1 and CDR2 from the germline V gene are LNHDA and SQIVND (reference sequence). V lost 1 base to trimming and J lost 1 base; unmatched junction nucleotides: 8. Looking up the rest from reference TRBV19 and TRBJ2-5 gives the full variable domain: DGGITQSPKYLFRKEGQNVTLSCEQNLNHDAMYWYRQDPGQGLRLIYYSQIVNDFQKGDIAEGYSVSREKKESFPLTVTSAQKNPTAFYLCASSIGPGGIVQETQYFGPGTRLLVL.

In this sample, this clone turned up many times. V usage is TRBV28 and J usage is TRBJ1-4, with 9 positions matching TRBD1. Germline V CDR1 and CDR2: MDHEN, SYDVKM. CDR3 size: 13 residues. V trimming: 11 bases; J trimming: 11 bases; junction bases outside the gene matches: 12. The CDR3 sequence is CASLRQGGRKLFF. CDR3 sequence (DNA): TGTGCCTCCCTCCGACAGGGGGGGAGGAAACTGTTTTTT. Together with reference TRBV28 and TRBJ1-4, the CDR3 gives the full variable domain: DVKVTQSSRYLVKRTGEKVFLECVQDMDHENMFWYRQDPGLGLRLIYFSYDVKMKEKGDIPEGYSVSREKKERFSLILESASTNQTSMYLCASLRQGGRKLFFGSGTQLSVL.

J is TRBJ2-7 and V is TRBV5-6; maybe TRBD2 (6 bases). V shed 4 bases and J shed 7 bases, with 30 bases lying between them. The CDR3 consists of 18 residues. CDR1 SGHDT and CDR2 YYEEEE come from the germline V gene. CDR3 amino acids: CASSRRTPLAPLSREQYF. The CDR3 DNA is TGTGCCAGCAGCCGACGTACTCCACTAGCACCCCTGTCGAGGGAGCAGTACTTC.

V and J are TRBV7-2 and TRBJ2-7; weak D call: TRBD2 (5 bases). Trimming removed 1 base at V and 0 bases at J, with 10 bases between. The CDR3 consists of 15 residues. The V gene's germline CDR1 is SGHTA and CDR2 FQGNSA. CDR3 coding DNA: TGTGCCAGCAGCTTAGTCGCGGGTCCCTCCTACGAGCAGTACTTC. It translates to CASSLVAGPSYEQYF. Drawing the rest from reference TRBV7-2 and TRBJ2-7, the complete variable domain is GAGVSQSPSNKVTEKGKDVELRCDPISGHTALYWYRQSLGQGLEFLIYFQGNSAPDKSGLPSDRFSAERTGGSVSTLTIQRTQQEDSAVYLCASSLVAGPSYEQYFGPGTRLTVT.

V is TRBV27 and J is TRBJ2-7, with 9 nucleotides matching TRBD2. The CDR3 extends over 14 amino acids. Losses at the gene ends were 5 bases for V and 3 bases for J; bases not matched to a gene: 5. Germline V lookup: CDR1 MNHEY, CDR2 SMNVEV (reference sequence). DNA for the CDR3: TGTGCCAGCAGTCCTAGCGGGACATTCTACGAGCAGTACTTC. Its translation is CASSPSGTFYEQYF.

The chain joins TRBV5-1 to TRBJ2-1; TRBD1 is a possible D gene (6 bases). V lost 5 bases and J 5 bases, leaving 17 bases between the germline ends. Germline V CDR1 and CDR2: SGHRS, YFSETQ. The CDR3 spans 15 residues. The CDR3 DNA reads TGCGCCAGCAGATACACAGGGATTAGTAACAATGAGCAGTTCTTC. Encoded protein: CASRYTGISNNEQFF.

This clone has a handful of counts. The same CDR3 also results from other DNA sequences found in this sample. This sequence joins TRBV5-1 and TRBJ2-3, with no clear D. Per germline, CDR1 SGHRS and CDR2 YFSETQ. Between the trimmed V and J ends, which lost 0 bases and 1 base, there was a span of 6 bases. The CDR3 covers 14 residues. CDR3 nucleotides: TGCGCCAGCAGCTTGGAACGGGGCACAGATACGCAGTATTTT. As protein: CASSLERGTDTQYF. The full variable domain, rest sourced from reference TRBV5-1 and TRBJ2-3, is KAGVTQTPRYLIKTRGQQVTLSCSPISGHRSVSWYQQTPGQGLQFLFEYFSETQRNKGNFPGRFSGRQFSNSRSEMNVSTLELGDSALYLCASSLERGTDTQYFGPGTRLTVL.

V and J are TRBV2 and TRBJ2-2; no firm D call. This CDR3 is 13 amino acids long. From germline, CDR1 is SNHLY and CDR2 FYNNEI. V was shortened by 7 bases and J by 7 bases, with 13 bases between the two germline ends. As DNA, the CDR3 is TGTGCCAGCACCTCCGACCCAATCGGGGAGCTGTTTTTT. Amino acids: CASTSDPIGELFF.

The CDR3 reads CASSVALGVDVGYTF. The DNA for the CDR3 is TGTGCCAGCAGCGTAGCTTTGGGGGTTGATGTTGGCTACACCTTC. The genes are TRBV9 and TRBJ1-2, with D possibly TRBD1 on 5 matching bases. Germline CDR1 reads SGDLS; CDR2 reads YYNGEE. CDR3 length: 15 residues. Trimming shortened V by 0 bases and J by 7 bases, and 16 bases separated the two germline ends.

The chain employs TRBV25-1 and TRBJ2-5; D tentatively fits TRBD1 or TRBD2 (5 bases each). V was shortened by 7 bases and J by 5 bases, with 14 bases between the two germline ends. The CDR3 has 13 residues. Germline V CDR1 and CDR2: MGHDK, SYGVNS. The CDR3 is CASKKKGTETQYF. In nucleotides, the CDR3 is TGTGCCAGCAAAAAAAAAGGGACGGAGACCCAGTACTTC.

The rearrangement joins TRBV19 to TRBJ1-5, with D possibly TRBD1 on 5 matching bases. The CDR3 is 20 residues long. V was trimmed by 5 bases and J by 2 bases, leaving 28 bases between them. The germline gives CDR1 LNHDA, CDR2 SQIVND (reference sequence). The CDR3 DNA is TGTGCCAGTAGTCCACGAGGGGCAGGTGGGTCCTTTATTGGCAATCAGCCCCAGCATTTT. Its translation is CASSPRGAGGSFIGNQPQHF.

The CDR3 sequence: CAITGGGGDEQFF. For the CDR3, the DNA is TGTGCCATCACGGGGGGAGGTGGCGATGAGCAGTTCTTC. The V gene is TRBV10-3, the J gene TRBJ2-1; 7 bases map to TRBD2. From germline, CDR1 is ENHRY and CDR2 SYGVKD. V trimming: 7 bases; J trimming: 8 bases; junction bases outside the gene matches: 8. The CDR3 spans 13 residues.

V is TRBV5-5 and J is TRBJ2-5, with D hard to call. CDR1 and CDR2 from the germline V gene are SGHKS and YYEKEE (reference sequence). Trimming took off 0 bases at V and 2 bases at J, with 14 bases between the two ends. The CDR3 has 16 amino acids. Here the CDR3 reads CASSLESFADQETQYF. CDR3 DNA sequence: TGTGCCAGCAGCTTGGAGTCATTCGCAGATCAAGAGACCCAGTACTTC.

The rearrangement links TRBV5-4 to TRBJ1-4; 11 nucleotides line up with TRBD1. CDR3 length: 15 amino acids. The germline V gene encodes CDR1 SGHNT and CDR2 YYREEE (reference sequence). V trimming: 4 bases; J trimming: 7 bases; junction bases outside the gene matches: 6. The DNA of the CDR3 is TGTGCCAGCAGCGAGAAGGGACAGGGGGTTGAAAAACTGTTTTTT. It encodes CASSEKGQGVEKLFF.

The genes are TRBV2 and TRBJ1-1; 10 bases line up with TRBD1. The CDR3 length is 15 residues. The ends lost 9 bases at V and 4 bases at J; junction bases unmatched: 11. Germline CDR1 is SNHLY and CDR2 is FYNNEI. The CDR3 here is CARESRDRGPTEAFF. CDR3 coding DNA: TGTGCCAGGGAGTCCCGGGACAGGGGCCCCACTGAAGCTTTCTTT.

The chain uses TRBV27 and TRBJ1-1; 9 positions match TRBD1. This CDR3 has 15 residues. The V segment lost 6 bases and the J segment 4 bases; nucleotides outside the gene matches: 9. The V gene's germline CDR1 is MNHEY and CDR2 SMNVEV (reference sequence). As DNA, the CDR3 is TGTGCCAGCAGCCAACAGGGGGCCGTCGGCACTGAAGCTTTCTTT. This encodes CASSQQGAVGTEAFF.

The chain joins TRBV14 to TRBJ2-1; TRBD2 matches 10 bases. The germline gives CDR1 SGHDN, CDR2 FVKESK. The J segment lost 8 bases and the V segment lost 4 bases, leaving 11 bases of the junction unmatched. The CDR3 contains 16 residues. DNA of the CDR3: TGTGCCAGCAGCCGAGGACTAGCGGATTTGTTTTATGAGCAGTTCTTC. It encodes CASSRGLADLFYEQFF.